This TCR beta chain was captured by sequencing in a study of OX40 agonist ivuxolimab in advanced cancers. Sequenced by immunoSEQ multiplex PCR; TCRdb stores in-frame clones only, minus some. The sample holds 25,000 to 35,000 clones, approximately 90% seen once. After removal of 3 bases from V and 6 bases from J, the junction contained 10 bases not matched to a gene. CDR1 and CDR2 (germline): WSHSY, SAAADI. The CDR3 loop spans 16 amino acids. This material consisted of CD4+ or CD8+ T cells sorted from blood, taken in a trial of the OX40 agonist ivuxolimab. This sequence originates from an adult with an advanced solid tumor such as melanoma, head and neck, liver or kidney cancer. This chain joins TRBV10-2 and TRBJ2-2; 7 bases are a match to TRBD2. CDR3 sequence: CASSDEWAGEAGELFF. The CDR3 nucleotides read TGCGCCAGCAGTGATGAGTGGGCGGGAGAAGCCGGGGAGCTGTTTTTT.